The T cell receptor beta chain under discussion was sequenced for a study of T cells after yellow fever vaccination. Whole-study results and caveats: Of the clonotypes, a small share occurred in both CD4 and CD8 compartments.

TCRdb reprocessed the 5' RACE reads with MiXCR, giving one entry per CDR3 protein. Among hundreds of thousands of distinct CDR3 sequences listed, about 12% were seen once. This clonotype has ten or more counts. The antigen is unknown. The material was CD4+ T cells sorted from PBMCs, obtained 15 days after the yellow fever booster vaccination. The origin of this receptor is a man younger than 35 who received the YFV17D yellow fever vaccine.

The CDR3 region is CASSEGQGNEQFF. As DNA, the CDR3 is TGTGCCAGCAGCGAGGGACAGGGGAATGAGCAGTTCTTC. The rearrangement links TRBV5-4 to TRBJ2-1, with TRBD1 matching over 10 bases. This CDR3 region has 13 residues. CDR1 is SGHNT and CDR2 is YYREEE in the germline V gene (reference sequence). V trimming: 4 bases; J trimming: 7 bases; junction bases outside the gene matches: 2.